The 24 T cell receptor beta chains presented below share a single source sample, sequenced in a study of human T cells and chemical hapten exposure. Described time point: pre-sensitization, week 0. Sample treatment: therapeutic diphenylcyclopropenone sensitization with weekly scalp DPC. One entry per CDR3 protein results from TCRdb running MiXCR on the RACE reads. The sample comprises over 300,000 distinct CDR3 sequences, approximately 5% of which are singletons, and around 2.6% rests with the top ten. The sequencing used whole blood, collected in connection with sensitization to the hapten diphenylcyclopropenone (DPC). The receptors come from a woman aged 45-65 years with alopecia areata. Some clones in this sample may be carry-over from other donors' samples.

This clonotype was detected many times. The rearrangement uses TRBV28 and TRBJ2-2; the match to TRBD1 covers 10 bases. Germline V CDR1 and CDR2: MDHEN, SYDVKM. With V trimmed by 0 bases and J by 5 bases, 12 bases remained unmatched. The CDR3 spans 19 residues. The CDR3, as DNA: TGTGCCAGCAGTTTATGGGCCGGTGGGACAGGGGACTGGACCGGGGAGCTGTTTTTT. Its translation: CASSLWAGGTGDWTGELFF.

The chain employs TRBV2 and TRBJ1-5; the D gene is possibly TRBD1 (6 bases). V was cut by 4 bases and J by 0 bases, with 7 bases left in between. This CDR3 comprises 14 residues. Germline lookup yields CDR1 SNHLY and CDR2 FYNNEI. Here the CDR3 DNA reads TGTGCCAGCAGTGGACAGGTTAGCAATCAGCCCCAGCATTTT. Its translation: CASSGQVSNQPQHF.

This clonotype was detected many times. In nucleotides, the CDR3 is TGTGCCAGCAGCATCACAGATACGCAGTATTTT. It yields the protein CASSITDTQYF. V is TRBV12-3 or TRBV12-4 and J is TRBJ2-3; D gene unclear. V lost 6 bases to trimming and J lost 2 bases, with 3 bases between them. This CDR3 spans 11 amino acids.

This clonotype was seen ten or more times. The gene calls are TRBV19 and TRBJ2-2, with 7 bases fitting TRBD1. With V trimmed by 6 bases and J by 10 bases, 5 bases remained unmatched. This CDR3 has 12 residues. Germline CDR1 and CDR2: LNHDA and SQIVND (reference sequence). The chain's CDR3 is CASSPDRVELFF. Written as DNA, the CDR3 is TGTGCCAGTAGCCCAGACAGGGTGGAGCTGTTTTTT.

This clonotype was detected ten times or more. This chain joins TRBV6-1 and TRBJ1-3; TRBD1 might be the D (5 bases). The V end was cut by 3 bases, the J end by 0 bases, with 12 bases between. Germline V lookup: CDR1 MNHNS, CDR2 SASEGT. The CDR3 is 16 amino acids. This CDR3 reads CASSDQGRSSGNTIYF. The CDR3 region has the DNA TGTGCCAGCAGTGATCAGGGTCGGAGCTCTGGAAACACCATATATTTT.

As DNA, the CDR3 is TGCAGCGCTCAGGGGGTCCCGAACACTGAAGCTTTCTTT. This sequence encodes CSAQGVPNTEAFF. This chain uses TRBV29-1 with TRBJ1-1; the match to TRBD1 covers 7 bases. The length of the CDR3 is 13 residues. Trimming at V came to 7 bases and at J to 1 base, leaving 6 bases not matched to a gene. The germline V gene has CDR1 SQVTM and CDR2 ANQGSEA.

The chain recombines TRBV4-1 with TRBJ1-5; D not resolved. The CDR3 is 16 residues long. V gave up 0 bases and J gave up 0 bases, with 9 bases separating them. The germline V gene encodes CDR1 MGHRA and CDR2 YSYEKL. The CDR3 is CASSQEGRSSNQPQHF. The CDR3 coding sequence is TGCGCCAGCAGCCAAGAGGGCAGATCTAGCAATCAGCCCCAGCATTTT.

In its sample, this clonotype was seen many times. V and J are TRBV6-5 and TRBJ1-1, with a tentative D call TRBD1 (5 bases). Germline CDR1 reads MNHEY; CDR2 reads SVGAGI. This CDR3 has 15 amino acids. Trimming removed 5 bases from V and 0 bases from J, with 13 bases in between. The chain's CDR3 is CASSTQDIMNTEAFF. CDR3 sequence (DNA): TGTGCCAGCAGTACCCAGGACATTATGAACACTGAAGCTTTCTTT.

The sample holds many counts of this clonotype. The genes are TRBV7-6 and TRBJ2-3, with D unclear. The CDR3 runs 13 residues. In germline, CDR1 is SGHVS, CDR2 FNYEAQ. V dropped 4 bases and J dropped 4 bases, with 9 bases sitting between them. The CDR3 region has the DNA TGTGCCAGCAGCTATGGATTTTCAGATACGCAGTATTTT. Amino acids: CASSYGFSDTQYF.

The chain employs TRBV12-3 or TRBV12-4 and TRBJ1-5; 9 positions agree with TRBD1. The junction had 5 bases not matched to a gene; V was cut back by 4 bases and J by 4 bases. CDR3 length equals 15 residues. DNA for the CDR3: TGTGCCAGCAGTTCCGCCGGGACAGGGAATCAGCCCCAGCATTTT. Amino acids: CASSSAGTGNQPQHF.

This clonotype was counted only a few times. J is TRBJ2-3 and V is TRBV20-1; 15 bases map to TRBD2. Germline-derived CDR1 and CDR2 are DFQATT and SNEGSKA (reference sequence). Trimming at V came to 5 bases and at J to 2 bases, leaving 5 bases not matched to a gene. This CDR3 is 16 amino acids long. The CDR3 DNA follows: TGCAGTGCTTATGGACTAGCGGGGGGGTCCACAGATACGCAGTATTTT. Residues: CSAYGLAGGSTDTQYF.

The CDR3 spells CATSRDRPGLEQFF. The DNA for the CDR3 is TGTGCCACCAGCAGAGATCGGCCGGGGCTTGAGCAGTTCTTC. The J gene is TRBJ2-1, the V gene TRBV15; D tentatively reads TRBD1 or TRBD2 (5 bases each). This CDR3 comprises 14 residues. V was shortened by 0 bases and J by 9 bases, with 12 bases between the two germline ends. CDR1 is LNHNV and CDR2 is YYDKDF in the germline V gene (reference sequence).

This clonotype came up a few times. The rearrangement joins TRBV3-1 to TRBJ1-1; D gene unclear. The germline gives CDR1 LGHDT, CDR2 YNNKEL (reference sequence). The V end was cut by 4 bases, the J end by 3 bases, with 18 bases between. This CDR3 is built from 16 residues. CDR3 amino acids: CASSPEGRSLYTEAFF. The CDR3 coding sequence is TGTGCCAGCAGCCCAGAAGGGCGCAGTTTGTACACTGAAGCTTTCTTT. Looking up the rest from reference TRBV3-1 and TRBJ1-1 gives the full variable domain: DTAVSQTPKYLVTQMGNDKSIKCEQNLGHDTMYWYKQDSKKFLKIMFSYNNKELIINETVPNRFSPKSPDKAHLNLHINSLELGDSAVYFCASSPEGRSLYTEAFFGQGTRLTVV.

This clonotype has at least ten counts. This chain uses TRBV29-1 with TRBJ2-7, with D tentatively TRBD1 (6 bases). CDR3 size: 13 residues. Trimming stripped 5 bases from V and 0 bases from J, with 11 bases between. In germline, CDR1 is SQVTM, CDR2 ANQGSEA. Here the CDR3 DNA reads TGCAGCGTTCAGACAGGTAGCTCCTACGAGCAGTACTTC. It yields the protein CSVQTGSSYEQYF.

This clonotype was detected ten times or more. The chain links TRBV20-1 to TRBJ2-7, with TRBD2 matching 9 bases. J gave up 5 bases and V 2 bases, and 7 bases lay outside the gene matches. Germline CDR1 DFQATT, CDR2 SNEGSKA (reference sequence). The CDR3 is 14 residues long. CDR3 loop: CSARTLSGRNEQYF. In DNA form, the CDR3 reads TGCAGTGCTAGAACACTTAGCGGGAGAAACGAGCAGTACTTC.

This clonotype was counted ten times or more. The chain links TRBV6-2 or TRBV6-3 to TRBJ2-2; D tentatively reads TRBD1 or TRBD2 (5 bases each). This CDR3 has 16 amino acids. V lost 8 bases, J lost 1 base, and 17 bases lay in between. Per the germline V gene, CDR1 is MNHEY and CDR2 is SVGEGT. The CDR3 loop reads CASSQRDRLNTGELFF. In DNA form, the CDR3 reads TGTGCCAGCTCCCAGAGGGACCGCCTGAACACCGGGGAGCTGTTTTTT.

The chain uses TRBV24-1 and TRBJ2-2; no reliable D call. Germline V gene lookup returns CDR1 KGHDR and CDR2 SFDVKD. This CDR3 region has 15 residues. The germline V and J ends were trimmed by 0 bases and 0 bases, with 4 bases remaining between them. The CDR3 sequence: CATSDLRTNTGELFF. The CDR3 bases are TGTGCCACCAGTGATTTGCGTACGAACACCGGGGAGCTGTTTTTT.

Many counts were recorded for this clonotype. The genes are TRBV12-3 or TRBV12-4 and TRBJ2-6; tentatively, D is TRBD2 (6 bases). The CDR3 runs to 16 residues. The V and J ends lost 6 bases and 4 bases respectively, with 16 bases between them. The CDR3 DNA reads as TGTGCCAGCAGCCGCGCTCCGGGGAGGGGGGCCAACGTCCTGACTTTC. Amino acids: CASSRAPGRGANVLTF.

This clonotype was counted ten times or more. The V and J genes are TRBV6-5 and TRBJ2-1; 7 nucleotides match TRBD2. The length of the CDR3 is 15 residues. Germline V gene data show CDR1 as MNHEY and CDR2 as SVGAGI. The junction had 7 bases not matched to a gene; V was cut back by 4 bases and J by 4 bases. DNA for the CDR3: TGTGCCAGCAGTTCTTTTAGCGGGTTGTACAATGAGCAGTTCTTC. Amino acids: CASSSFSGLYNEQFF.

Ten or more counts support this clonotype. The chain has TRBV9 and TRBJ2-2; 8 bases line up with TRBD2. The CDR3 has 16 amino acids. Per the germline V gene, CDR1 is SGDLS and CDR2 is YYNGEE. Losses at the gene ends were 0 bases for V and 4 bases for J; bases not matched to a gene: 5. This chain's CDR3 is CASSVALAGGTGELFF. CDR3 bases: TGTGCCAGCAGCGTAGCTTTGGCGGGAGGCACCGGGGAGCTGTTTTTT.

This clonotype was picked up many times. This chain links TRBV3-1 with TRBJ1-2; D is uncertain. The V and J ends lost 1 base and 7 bases respectively, with 4 bases between them. Germline lookup yields CDR1 LGHDT and CDR2 YNNKEL (reference sequence). The CDR3 spans 11 residues. CDR3 DNA: TGTGCCAGCAGCCAAGGAGGTGGCTACACCTTC. This gives the protein CASSQGGGYTF.

This clonotype has at least ten counts. The chain employs TRBV6-2 or TRBV6-3 and TRBJ1-1; TRBD1 aligns across 7 bases. CDR1 and CDR2 from the germline V gene are MNHEY and SVGEGT. V lost 6 bases to trimming and J lost 0 bases; unmatched junction nucleotides: 4. The CDR3 totals 14 residues. The CDR3: CASRITGVNTEAFF. The CDR3, as DNA: TGTGCCAGCAGGATAACAGGGGTGAACACTGAAGCTTTCTTT.

The V call is TRBV6-5, the J call TRBJ2-3; 9 nucleotides align to TRBD1. Germline V gene lookup returns CDR1 MNHEY and CDR2 SVGAGI. The ends lost 4 bases at V and 3 bases at J; junction bases unmatched: 11. There are 17 residues in the CDR3. CDR3 loop: CASSSLLTGGRTDTQYF. The DNA of the CDR3 is TGTGCCAGCAGTTCCCTTCTCACAGGGGGCAGAACAGATACGCAGTATTTT.

This clonotype was recorded many times. V gene TRBV12-3 or TRBV12-4 combines with J gene TRBJ2-3; D gene ambiguous. This CDR3 is 13 amino acids long. V lost 2 bases and J 4 bases, leaving 7 bases between the germline ends. The CDR3 loop reads CASSLRRADTQYF. The CDR3 coding sequence is TGTGCCAGCAGTTTACGAAGGGCAGATACGCAGTATTTT.